The rows below give T cell receptor beta chains drawn from one sample of a study of T cell responses to AZD1222 COVID-19 vaccine. Measured with immunoSEQ multiplex PCR; TCRdb has only the in-frame clones, and not every one. The data show 150,000 to 200,000 clones, 88% seen once. Sequenced here: peripheral blood, sampled 28 days after the second AZD1222 dose. These TCRs come from an adult who received the AZD1222 COVID-19 vaccine. Each CDR3 is given with its conserved first and last residue. A D gene is named only where the DNA matches it firmly. The listing skips clone size in some rows; elsewhere it reads once, few, many or a size class.

d_call: TRBD2
j_call: TRBJ2-7
clone_size: -
v_call: TRBV6-2/TRBV6-3
cdr3_nt: TGTGCCAGCAGTTACTCCCCAGCGGGAGAGTTCTACGAGCAGTACTTC
cdr3_aa: CASSYSPAGEFYEQYF

d_call: -
j_call: TRBJ2-1
clone_size: -
v_call: TRBV6-5
cdr3_nt: TGTGCCAGTAGGAGCACCTACAATGAGCAGTTCTTC
cdr3_aa: CASRSTYNEQFF

d_call: -
j_call: TRBJ2-1
clone_size: once
v_call: TRBV6-2/TRBV6-3
cdr3_nt: TGTGCCAGCAGTTACTCTAAAGCCCGTCCGGCCTACAATGAGCAGTTCTTC
cdr3_aa: CASSYSKARPAYNEQFF

d_call: -
j_call: TRBJ2-3
clone_size: -
v_call: TRBV7-9
cdr3_nt: TGTGCCAGCGAGGACACAGAGTGGGGCGGGCACACAGATACGCAGTATTTT
cdr3_aa: CASEDTEWGGHTDTQYF

d_call: -
j_call: TRBJ1-1
clone_size: -
v_call: TRBV6-5
cdr3_nt: TGTGCCAGCAGTCCACAGGACCGAGCGGCTTTCTTT
cdr3_aa: CASSPQDRAAFF

d_call: TRBD1
j_call: TRBJ2-7
clone_size: -
v_call: TRBV19
cdr3_nt: TGTGCCAGTAGTATAAGGGGTGTTGGGACAGGCTCTTTTTCCCCCCACTACGAGCAGTACTTC
cdr3_aa: CASSIRGVGTGSFSPHYEQYF

d_call: TRBD1
j_call: TRBJ1-2
clone_size: -
v_call: TRBV7-2
cdr3_nt: TGTTCCTCCGCGGGACAGTCGAACTATGGCTACACCTTC
cdr3_aa: CSSAGQSNYGYTF

d_call: TRBD2
j_call: TRBJ2-2
clone_size: few
v_call: TRBV6-5
cdr3_nt: TGTGCCAGCAGTCGAGGACTAGCGGGCACCGGGGAGCTGTTTTTT
cdr3_aa: CASSRGLAGTGELFF

d_call: -
j_call: TRBJ1-4
clone_size: -
v_call: TRBV5-6
cdr3_nt: TGTGCCAGCAGCAGTGACAGGTCGAAACTGTTTTTT
cdr3_aa: CASSSDRSKLFF

d_call: TRBD1
j_call: TRBJ2-5
clone_size: once
v_call: TRBV11-2
cdr3_nt: TGTGCCAGCAACAGTCCGGGACAGAAGAAGACCCAGTACTTC
cdr3_aa: CASNSPGQKKTQYF

d_call: -
j_call: TRBJ2-7
clone_size: -
v_call: TRBV7-2
cdr3_nt: TGTGCCAGCAGGCCTACAACAGGTGCGAGCTCCTACGAGCAGTACTTC
cdr3_aa: CASRPTTGASSYEQYF

d_call: -
j_call: TRBJ1-4
clone_size: -
v_call: TRBV28
cdr3_nt: TGTGCCAGCAGTTTCCCACCGAATGAAAAACTGTTTTTT
cdr3_aa: CASSFPPNEKLFF

d_call: TRBD1
j_call: TRBJ1-2
clone_size: -
v_call: TRBV30
cdr3_nt: TGTGCCGGCTCACAGGGGGCTGGGGGCTACACCTTC
cdr3_aa: CAGSQGAGGYTF

d_call: TRBD1
j_call: TRBJ1-1
clone_size: -
v_call: TRBV4-1
cdr3_nt: TGCGCCAGCAGCCACCCCGGTCGTCAGGGGGGCAAGAACACTGAAGCTTTCTTT
cdr3_aa: CASSHPGRQGGKNTEAFF

d_call: TRBD2
j_call: TRBJ2-7
clone_size: once
v_call: TRBV28
cdr3_nt: TGTGCCAGCAGCCACAATAGCGGGGGATTGAACGAGCAGTACTTC
cdr3_aa: CASSHNSGGLNEQYF

d_call: -
j_call: TRBJ1-5
clone_size: -
v_call: TRBV6-2/TRBV6-3
cdr3_nt: TGTGCCAGCAGTTACGCCGGGACACCCTCGGGGCATCAGCCCCAGCATTTT
cdr3_aa: CASSYAGTPSGHQPQHF

d_call: -
j_call: TRBJ1-5
clone_size: -
v_call: TRBV7-8
cdr3_nt: TGTGCCAGCAGCTTAAGACCCTCGGGATGGAGAGGCGGCAATCAGCCCCAGCATTTT
cdr3_aa: CASSLRPSGWRGGNQPQHF

d_call: TRBD2
j_call: TRBJ2-1
clone_size: -
v_call: TRBV11-1
cdr3_nt: TGTGCCAGCAGCTATCTGGGAGGGCCTGACAATGAGCAGTTCTTC
cdr3_aa: CASSYLGGPDNEQFF

d_call: -
j_call: TRBJ1-4
clone_size: once
v_call: TRBV28
cdr3_nt: TGTGCCAGCAGTTCCCCTGCAACTAATGAAAAACTGTTTTTT
cdr3_aa: CASSSPATNEKLFF

d_call: TRBD1
j_call: TRBJ1-2
clone_size: -
v_call: TRBV28
cdr3_nt: TGTGCCAGCAGTTCGCCCGGACAGGGGTATGGCTACACCTTC
cdr3_aa: CASSSPGQGYGYTF

d_call: TRBD1
j_call: TRBJ1-6
clone_size: once
v_call: TRBV15
cdr3_nt: TGTGCCACCAGCAGAGATGTGGCAGGGGGTAATTCACCCCTCCACTTT
cdr3_aa: CATSRDVAGGNSPLHF

d_call: -
j_call: TRBJ1-1
clone_size: -
v_call: TRBV7-2
cdr3_nt: TGTGCCAGCAGCTTAGTTAGGCGAGGGGATACTGAAGCTTTCTTT
cdr3_aa: CASSLVRRGDTEAFF

d_call: -
j_call: TRBJ2-7
clone_size: -
v_call: TRBV3-1/TRBV3-2
cdr3_nt: TGTGCCAGCAGCCCCAAATCGGCAACCGAGCAGTACTTC
cdr3_aa: CASSPKSATEQYF

d_call: -
j_call: TRBJ2-5
clone_size: -
v_call: TRBV27
cdr3_nt: TGTGCCAGCAGGCCGGCGGGGGCGCGTGAGACCCAGTACTTC
cdr3_aa: CASRPAGARETQYF

d_call: -
j_call: TRBJ1-2
clone_size: -
v_call: TRBV6-2/TRBV6-3
cdr3_nt: TGTGCCAGCAGTTATGCGGGGTATGGCTACACCTTC
cdr3_aa: CASSYAGYGYTF

d_call: TRBD2
j_call: TRBJ2-3
clone_size: once
v_call: TRBV5-1
cdr3_nt: TGCGCCAGCAGCCCACGCCCGACTAGCGGGAGTAGCACAGATACGCAGTATTTT
cdr3_aa: CASSPRPTSGSSTDTQYF

d_call: -
j_call: TRBJ2-7
clone_size: -
v_call: TRBV2
cdr3_nt: TGTGCCAGCAGTGAAGCAGGGGCACTTTACGAGCAGTACTTC
cdr3_aa: CASSEAGALYEQYF

d_call: -
j_call: TRBJ2-7
clone_size: -
v_call: TRBV5-1
cdr3_nt: TGCGCCAGCAGCTTGGAGGCAGGGGGGAACTACGAGCAGTACTTC
cdr3_aa: CASSLEAGGNYEQYF

d_call: TRBD2
j_call: TRBJ2-1
clone_size: -
v_call: TRBV7-9
cdr3_nt: TGTGCCAGCAGCTCACTCGGACTAGCGGGAGGCTCCTACAATGAGCAGTTCTTC
cdr3_aa: CASSSLGLAGGSYNEQFF

d_call: TRBD2
j_call: TRBJ2-3
clone_size: -
v_call: TRBV19
cdr3_nt: TGTGCCACGGGGACTAGCGGGAGGGATACGCAGTATTTT
cdr3_aa: CATGTSGRDTQYF